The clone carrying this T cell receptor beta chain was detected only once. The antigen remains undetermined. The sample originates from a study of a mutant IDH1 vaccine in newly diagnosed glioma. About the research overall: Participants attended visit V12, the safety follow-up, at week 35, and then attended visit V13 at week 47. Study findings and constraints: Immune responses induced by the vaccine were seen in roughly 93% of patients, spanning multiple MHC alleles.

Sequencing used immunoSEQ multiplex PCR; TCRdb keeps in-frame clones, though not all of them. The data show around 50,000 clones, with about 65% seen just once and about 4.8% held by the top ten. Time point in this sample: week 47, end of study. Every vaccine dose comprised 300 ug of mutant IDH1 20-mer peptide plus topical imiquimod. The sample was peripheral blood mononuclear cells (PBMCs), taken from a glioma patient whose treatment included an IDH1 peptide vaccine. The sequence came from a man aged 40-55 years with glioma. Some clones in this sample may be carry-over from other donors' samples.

The CDR3 DNA is TGTGCTAGTGGTTGGGGGGTCTCTGCCGATACGCAGTATTTT. It specifies CASGWGVSADTQYF. This rearrangement joins TRBV12-5 to TRBJ2-3; TRBD2 might be the D (6 bases). Trimming removed 4 bases from V and 6 bases from J, with 14 bases in between. The germline V gene encodes CDR1 LGHNT and CDR2 FRNRAP. The CDR3 length is 14 residues.